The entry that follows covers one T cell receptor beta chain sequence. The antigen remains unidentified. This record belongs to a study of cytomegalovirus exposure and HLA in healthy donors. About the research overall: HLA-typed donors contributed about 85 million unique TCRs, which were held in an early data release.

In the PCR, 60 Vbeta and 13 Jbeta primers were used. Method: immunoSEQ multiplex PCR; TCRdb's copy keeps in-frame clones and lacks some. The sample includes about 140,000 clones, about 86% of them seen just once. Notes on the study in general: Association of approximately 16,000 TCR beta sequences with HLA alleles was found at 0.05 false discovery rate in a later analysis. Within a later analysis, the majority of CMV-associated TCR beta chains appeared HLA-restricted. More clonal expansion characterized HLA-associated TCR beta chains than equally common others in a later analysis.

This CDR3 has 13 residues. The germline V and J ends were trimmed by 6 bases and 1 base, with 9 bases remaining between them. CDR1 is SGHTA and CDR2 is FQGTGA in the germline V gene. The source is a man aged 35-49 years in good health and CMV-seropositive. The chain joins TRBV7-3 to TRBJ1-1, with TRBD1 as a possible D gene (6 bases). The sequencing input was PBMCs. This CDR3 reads CASRGAGNTEAFF. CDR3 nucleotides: TGTGCCAGCAGGGGGGCCGGGAACACTGAAGCTTTCTTT. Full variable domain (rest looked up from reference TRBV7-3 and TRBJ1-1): GAGVSQTPSNKVTEKGKYVELRCDPISGHTALYWYRQSLGQGPEFLIYFQGTGAADDSGLPNDRFFAVRPEGSVSTLKIQRTERGDSAVYLCASRGAGNTEAFFGQGTRLTVV.